The clone carrying this TCR beta chain occurred once. This specimen belongs to a study of CD8 T cells in Susac syndrome. Sequencing of TCR beta was performed on blood CD8+ T cells and on blood CD4+ T cells. The V gene lost 1 base and the J gene lost 5 bases, with 5 bases spanning the gap. From germline, CDR1 is LGHDT and CDR2 YNNKEL (reference sequence). The CDR3 is 12 residues long. When the RNA was reverse transcribed, random hexamers were used with an input of roughly 0.45 to 1 ug. TCRdb passed the immunoSEQ multiplex PCR reads through MiXCR, listing each CDR3 protein once. The table includes fewer than 150,000 distinct CDR3 sequences, around 94% detected once.

This sequence joins TRBV3-1 and TRBJ2-5; D is undetermined. This clonotype was sampled from a human donor in good health. Sequencing was done on a sample of CD8+ T cells from PBMCs. The DNA for the CDR3 is TGTGCCAGCAGCCAAGTCAGGGAGACCCAGTACTTC. This gives the protein CASSQVRETQYF.